Listed below are T cell receptor beta chains from one sample, sequenced in a study of T cell responses to AZD1222 COVID-19 vaccine. Assay used: immunoSEQ multiplex PCR; TCRdb lists only in-frame clones, some missing. The table includes roughly 200,000 clones, about 93% detected once. The material was peripheral blood, obtained on day 0 of MenACWY control vaccination. The receptors originated from an adult in good health. Both conserved end residues are part of each CDR3. The order of the fields is V gene, D gene, J gene, clone size, CDR3 DNA, CDR3 protein. D genes are given only for firm matches. Clone size is given for some rows only: seen once, a few or many times, or a class if the clone is expanded.

TRBV2,-,TRBJ2-2,-,TGTGCCAGCATTTCGGAGCACACCGGGGAGCTGTTTTTT,CASISEHTGELFF
TRBV27,-,TRBJ1-2,-,TGTGCCAGCAGTTTATCCGGGATAGGACGGGGAAGATTACGCTATGGCTACACCTTC,CASSLSGIGRGRLRYGYTF
TRBV12-3/TRBV12-4,TRBD1,TRBJ1-1,-,TGTGCCAGCACCCGAAACAGGGGAACTGAAGCTTTCTTT,CASTRNRGTEAFF
TRBV18,-,TRBJ1-1,-,TGTGCCAGCTCAGCCAGGAACACTGAAGCTTTCTTT,CASSARNTEAFF
TRBV25-1,-,TRBJ2-5,-,TGTGCCAGCAGTGAAGGGAACAGGGCTTCCCAAGAGACCCAGTACTTC,CASSEGNRASQETQYF
TRBV6-6,TRBD1,TRBJ1-2,once,TGTGCCAGCAGTAGAAATATACAGGGGCTCTATGGCTACACCTTC,CASSRNIQGLYGYTF
TRBV7-9,-,TRBJ2-2,-,TGTGCCAGCAGCTCTCCCTTGAACACCGGGGAGCTGTTTTTT,CASSSPLNTGELFF
TRBV7-9,-,TRBJ1-2,-,TGTGCCAGCAGCCGAGATACAGCCATAAACTATGGCTACACCTTC,CASSRDTAINYGYTF
TRBV7-9,-,TRBJ1-5,-,TGTGCCAGCACTGGAGGAAATCAGCCCCAGCATTTT,CASTGGNQPQHF
TRBV5-1,-,TRBJ1-1,-,TGCGCCAGCAGCTTGGTTGCGGGCAGGAACACTGAAGCTTTCTTT,CASSLVAGRNTEAFF
TRBV28,-,TRBJ1-2,-,TGTGCCAGCAGTTCCGGACAGAACTATGGCTACACCTTC,CASSSGQNYGYTF
TRBV19,-,TRBJ1-4,few,TGTGCCAGTACCCCAGGGGCGTCGGCTGAAAAACTGTTTTTT,CASTPGASAEKLFF
TRBV29-1,-,TRBJ2-5,-,TGCAGCGTTTCCCTTTCGCAAGAGACCCAGTACTTC,CSVSLSQETQYF
TRBV10-3,TRBD1,TRBJ1-5,-,TGTGCCATCAGAACAGCCGGGACAGAGAATCAGCCCCAGCATTTT,CAIRTAGTENQPQHF
TRBV12-3/TRBV12-4,-,TRBJ2-7,-,TGTGCCAGCAGTCGGTTTTCCTACGAGCAGTACTTC,CASSRFSYEQYF
TRBV3-1/TRBV3-2,TRBD1,TRBJ2-3,-,TGTGCCAGCAGTCCTGGACAGGGCACAGATACGCAGTATTTT,CASSPGQGTDTQYF
TRBV4-1,TRBD2,TRBJ2-1,-,TGCGCCAGCAGCCGGGCGGGCGGGGGCTACAATGAGCAGTTCTTC,CASSRAGGGYNEQFF
TRBV30,-,TRBJ1-4,-,TGTGCCTGGAGTGTACAAGTACGCGAAAAACTGTTTTTT,CAWSVQVREKLFF
TRBV27,-,TRBJ2-3,-,TGTGCCAGCAGCACTTCGAGGGGGGCTCTTTGGTATTTT,CASSTSRGALWYF
TRBV11-2,-,TRBJ2-7,-,TGTGCCAGCAGCCTCTTCTACGAGCAGTACTTC,CASSLFYEQYF
TRBV30,-,TRBJ1-6,-,TGTGCCTGTCAGGGGAATTCACCCCTCCACTTT,CACQGNSPLHF
TRBV11-2,TRBD2,TRBJ2-1,-,TGTGCCAGCAGCTTCCTCGGACTAGTAGGTAATGAGCAGTTCTTC,CASSFLGLVGNEQFF
TRBV3-1/TRBV3-2,-,TRBJ2-2,-,TGTGCCAGCAGCCAAGGGGAGGCCGGGGAGCTGTTTTTT,CASSQGEAGELFF
TRBV24-1,-,TRBJ1-2,-,TGTGCCACCAGTGATTTTCGTGGCGAGAACTATGGCTACACCTTC,CATSDFRGENYGYTF
TRBV7-9,-,TRBJ1-1,once,TGTGCCAGCAGCCTAGACCCCGGGCTGACGAACACTGAAGCTTTCTTT,CASSLDPGLTNTEAFF
TRBV6-1,-,TRBJ1-5,-,TGTGCCAGCAGTGAATTAATTACAGGAAGCAATCAGCCCCAGCATTTT,CASSELITGSNQPQHF
TRBV6-5,-,TRBJ1-1,-,TGTGCCAGCAGTTACTCGACTTCGGAAGCTTTCTTT,CASSYSTSEAFF
TRBV5-1,-,TRBJ1-2,-,TGCGCCAGCAGCACGACAGCTAACTATGGCTACACCTTC,CASSTTANYGYTF
TRBV15,TRBD1,TRBJ2-7,-,TGTGCCACCAGCAGAGCTGGACAGGGGTCCTACGAGCAGTACTTC,CATSRAGQGSYEQYF
TRBV2,TRBD1,TRBJ1-1,-,TGTGCCAGCAGAGGACAGGGGTTCACTGAAGCTTTCTTT,CASRGQGFTEAFF
TRBV9,-,TRBJ2-7,-,TGTGCCAGCAGCGTAGAGGCTTACTCTACCTACGAGCAGTACTTC,CASSVEAYSTYEQYF
TRBV5-1,-,TRBJ2-1,-,TGCGCCAGCAGCCCGGTTGTAGGCTCCTACAATGAGCAGTTCTTC,CASSPVVGSYNEQFF
TRBV11-3,TRBD1,TRBJ1-6,-,TGTGCCAGCAGGCGACAGGGATTTGAGTCACCCCTCCACTTT,CASRRQGFESPLHF
TRBV7-2,-,TRBJ2-1,-,TGTGCCAGCAGCTGGGGGACGGCGCAGTTCTTC,CASSWGTAQFF
TRBV29-1,TRBD1,TRBJ2-3,-,TGCAGCGTTCAACCCCCGGGACAGGGAACTAGCACAGATACGCAGTATTTT,CSVQPPGQGTSTDTQYF
TRBV19,-,TRBJ2-1,-,TGTGCCAGTAAGTCCGGGGGCCGCTACAATGAGCAGTTCTTC,CASKSGGRYNEQFF
TRBV14,-,TRBJ1-1,-,TGTGCCAGCAGCCAAGGGGCGACGTCGTACACTGAAGCTTTCTTT,CASSQGATSYTEAFF
TRBV10-3,-,TRBJ1-5,-,TGTGCCATCAGTGCCCAAAGAGGGTCGGTAGACCAGCCCCAGCATTTT,CAISAQRGSVDQPQHF
TRBV6-1,-,TRBJ1-6,-,TGTGCCAGCAGTGAAGCCAGCTCTTATAATTCACCCCTCCACTTT,CASSEASSYNSPLHF
TRBV3-1/TRBV3-2,TRBD2,TRBJ2-7,-,TGTGCCAGCGAGCGGGGGGGTCGCGAGCAGTACTTC,CASERGGREQYF
TRBV10-2,TRBD1,TRBJ1-3,-,TGCGCCAGCAGTGGCGGGACAGGGGCTGGAAACACCATATATTTT,CASSGGTGAGNTIYF